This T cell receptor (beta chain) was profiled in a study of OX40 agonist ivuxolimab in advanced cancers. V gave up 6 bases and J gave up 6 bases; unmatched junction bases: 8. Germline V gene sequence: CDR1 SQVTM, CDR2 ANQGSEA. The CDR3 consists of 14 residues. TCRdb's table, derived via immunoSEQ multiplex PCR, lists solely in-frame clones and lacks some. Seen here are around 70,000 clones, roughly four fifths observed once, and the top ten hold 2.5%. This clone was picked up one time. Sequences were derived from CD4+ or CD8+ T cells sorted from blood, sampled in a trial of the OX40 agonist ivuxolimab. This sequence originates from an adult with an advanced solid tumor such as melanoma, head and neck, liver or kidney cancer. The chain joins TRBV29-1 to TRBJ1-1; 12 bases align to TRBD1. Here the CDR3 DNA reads TGCAGCGTCGTGGGGGGACAGGGGGCCTCTGAAGCTTTCTTT. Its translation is CSVVGGQGASEAFF.